These T cell receptor beta chains were read from a single sample in a study of CD8+ T cells in alopecia areata. Profiled with immunoSEQ multiplex PCR; TCRdb holds only in-frame clones, not every one. The sample lists some 95,000 clones, 44% occurring once. The starting material was CD8+ T cells sorted from blood, obtained at week 24, from a patient treated with tofacitinib. The receptors stem from a human donor with alopecia areata. Each CDR3 is given with its conserved first and last residue. A D gene is named only where the DNA matches it firmly. Size is omitted from some rows. Given values are once, few, many or a class for expanded clones.

J,V,D,size,DNA,CDR3
TRBJ2-3,TRBV7-9,.,.,TGTGCCAGCAGTTCAGGTTCGGATACGCAGTATTTT,CASSSGSDTQYF
TRBJ2-1,TRBV7-9,.,.,TGTGCCAGCAGCTTAGGATGGAATGAGCAGTTCTTC,CASSLGWNEQFF
TRBJ2-2,TRBV9,.,.,TGTGCCAGCAGCGAGATAGGGGGGTCCGAGGAGCTGTTTTTT,CASSEIGGSEELFF
TRBJ2-7,TRBV4-1,.,few,TGCGCCAGCAGCCTTCGTTGGGGCGCGTCCTACGAGCAGTACTTC,CASSLRWGASYEQYF
TRBJ1-5,TRBV27,.,.,TGTGCCAGCAGCTCCCGGGGGAGCAATCAGCCCCAGCATTTT,CASSSRGSNQPQHF
TRBJ2-3,TRBV7-7,.,.,TGTGCCAGCAGCGCCCGTTATACAGATACGCAGTATTTT,CASSARYTDTQYF
TRBJ2-3,TRBV6-4,.,many,TGTGCCAGCAGCCACGGGGAGGATACGCAGTATTTT,CASSHGEDTQYF
TRBJ2-3,TRBV19,.,once,TGTGCCAGTAGGACAGGCACAGATACGCAGTATTTT,CASRTGTDTQYF
TRBJ2-3,TRBV5-1,.,.,TGCGCCAGCAGCTCAGGAGGCACAGATACGCAGTATTTT,CASSSGGTDTQYF
TRBJ2-3,TRBV7-9,.,few,TGTGCCAGCAGTTACTCTCTGATCGACTTCCAGTATTTT,CASSYSLIDFQYF
TRBJ2-7,TRBV19,.,few,TGTGCCAGTAGTACCCGGGACATTCCCCCGGACGAGCAGTACTTC,CASSTRDIPPDEQYF
TRBJ1-2,TRBV5-5,TRBD1,many,TGTGCCAGCAGCTTCCTGGGACAGGGAATCGACACCTTC,CASSFLGQGIDTF
TRBJ1-2,TRBV6-5,TRBD1,.,TGTGCCAGCAGTTTACAGGGGGCTCCGAGAGGCTACACCTTC,CASSLQGAPRGYTF
TRBJ2-1,TRBV27,TRBD2,few,TGTGCCAGCAGCACCCTAGGCCTAGCGGGAGGGCTGCAGTTCTTC,CASSTLGLAGGLQFF
TRBJ2-5,TRBV27,.,.,TGTGCCAGCAGTCTAGGACAGAAAGAGACCCAGTACTTC,CASSLGQKETQYF
TRBJ2-1,TRBV28,.,medium-sized,TGTGCCAGCAGTGTGACCCCAGGATCTAGCTCCTACAATGAGCAGTTCTTC,CASSVTPGSSSYNEQFF
TRBJ2-7,TRBV30,.,.,TGTGCCTGGAGTGTAGACTACGAGCAGTACTTC,CAWSVDYEQYF
TRBJ2-3,TRBV7-9,.,.,TGTGCCAGCAGTCCAACCTCCTTTCCCCCTACGCAGTATTTT,CASSPTSFPPTQYF
TRBJ2-1,TRBV29-1,.,.,TGCAGCGTTGATTTGGGGCGGGACTACAATGAGCAGTTCTTC,CSVDLGRDYNEQFF
TRBJ2-5,TRBV5-4,.,.,TGTGCCAGCAGCTCTTTCCGTGGAGGGCGATTCCAAGAGACCCAGTACTTC,CASSSFRGGRFQETQYF
TRBJ2-3,TRBV30,TRBD2,.,TGTGCCTGGGGTAGCGGGATCTCGACAGATACGCAGTATTTT,CAWGSGISTDTQYF
TRBJ1-2,TRBV6-5,TRBD1,.,TGTGCCAGCAGTTTCACCGGGACAGGGGCCTATGGCTACACCTTC,CASSFTGTGAYGYTF
TRBJ2-3,TRBV14,.,.,TGTGCCAGCAGCCAAGCCGGGGATACGCAGTATTTT,CASSQAGDTQYF
TRBJ1-5,TRBV27,.,few,TGTGCCAGCAAGGTTTCAGGGGCGGAGCAGCCCCAGCATTTT,CASKVSGAEQPQHF
TRBJ2-7,TRBV5-1,TRBD2,.,TGCGCCAGCAGTCCCGGACTAGCGGGCCACGAGCAGTACTTC,CASSPGLAGHEQYF
TRBJ2-5,TRBV18,.,.,TGTGCCAGCTCACCTCGGCCCGAAGAGACCCAGTACTTC,CASSPRPEETQYF
TRBJ2-5,TRBV6-5,.,.,TGTGCCAGCAGTCCGGGTCACCAAGAGACCCAGTACTTC,CASSPGHQETQYF
TRBJ2-7,TRBV27,.,.,TGTGCCAGCAGTTTATCGGACGATTACGAGCAGTACTTC,CASSLSDDYEQYF
TRBJ1-2,TRBV18,.,.,TGTGCCAGCTCACCAAGCGGCGCGGACAGCTTGACTAACTATGGCTACACCTTC,CASSPSGADSLTNYGYTF
TRBJ2-3,TRBV7-9,.,few,TGTGCCAGCAGCCCGACCCGCACAGATACGCAGTATTTT,CASSPTRTDTQYF
TRBJ2-7,TRBV29-1,.,.,TGCAGCGTTGAAGCCAGGCCCTCCTACGAGCAGTACTTC,CSVEARPSYEQYF